A single TCR beta chain is shown here with its context. Its matching antigen is unknown. The sample is drawn from a study of cytomegalovirus exposure and HLA in healthy donors. Study-wide points: Earlier results showed most TCR beta V segments being productive about 90% or about 30% of the time.

The PCR made use of 60 Vbeta and 13 Jbeta primers. The method was immunoSEQ multiplex PCR; TCRdb's version includes in-frame clones alone and lacks a portion of them. The sample gives roughly 140,000 clones, over 75% of which show up once; 2% to 2.5% is in the top ten. When sampled, the donors appeared nominally healthy, though they likely had unrecorded immune exposures. This TCR was recovered from a man aged 30 to 39 in good health and CMV-seronegative. Specimen: PBMCs.

CDR3 region: CASPRLGEQYF. DNA of the CDR3: TGTGCCAGTCCGAGGCTCGGCGAGCAGTACTTC. The chain joins TRBV19 to TRBJ2-7; no clear D. The CDR3 is 11 amino acids. Trimming removed 8 bases from V and 6 bases from J, with 11 bases in between. The germline CDR1 and CDR2 sequences are LNHDA and SQIVND (reference sequence).